Below are 6 T cell receptor beta chains sequenced from a single sample in a study of blood T cells in healthy people across ages. Through a sample-barcoded 5' primer and a J-beta primer mix, a second PCR was run for about 6 to 11 cycles. TCRdb reprocessed the 5' RACE reads with MiXCR, giving one entry per CDR3 protein. The table lists about 780,000 distinct CDR3 sequences, 20% to 30% of them singletons, with around 3% in the top ten. The data were also submitted as part of a second study, on T cells of mothers and their children.

The sequencing sample was made of blood. The receptors come from a boy aged 5 to 17 in good health.

This clonotype has just a few counts. Relative to the germline gene, one junction end is altered; a read error may explain this. CDR3 protein: CSAGLRGQEPGGYTF. In DNA, the CDR3 is TGTAGTGCTGGACTCCGGGGACAGGAGCCGGGCGGCTACACCTTC. The gene calls are TRBV20-1 and TRBJ1-2; 8 bases fit TRBD1. The CDR3 runs 15 residues. CDR1 DFQATT and CDR2 SNEGSKA come from the germline V gene (reference sequence).

The chain uses TRBV7-9 and TRBJ2-2; perhaps TRBD2 as D (5 bases). The CDR3 length is 14 residues. From germline, CDR1 is SEHNR and CDR2 FQNEAQ (reference sequence). The DNA for the CDR3 is TGTGTACCGGTCGGGATTACGAACACCGGGGAGCTGTTTTTT. It yields the protein CVPVGITNTGELFF.

This clonotype occurred a few times. The genes are TRBV7-9 and TRBJ2-7, with unresolved D. Trimming removed 1 base at V and 2 bases at J, with 6 bases between. The germline V gene has CDR1 SEHNR and CDR2 FQNEAQ (reference sequence). The CDR3 sequence is 13 residues long. The DNA of the CDR3 is TGTGCCAGCAGCTTAGATCGGCCCTACGAGCAGTACTTC. Its protein product is CASSLDRPYEQYF.

The chain couples TRBV7-9 to TRBJ2-7; 8 bases map to TRBD2. The J call may be faulty, since TRBJ2-5 better matches the DNA end. From germline, CDR1 is SEHNR and CDR2 FQNEAQ (reference sequence). The CDR3 is made up of 17 amino acids. CDR3 bases: TGTGCCAGCAGCCCGCCTACTAGCGGCGAGTACCAAGAGACCCAGTACTTC. This gives the protein CASSPPTSGEYQETQYF.

V and J are TRBV24-1 and TRBJ2-2; no clear D gene. Germline CDR1 and CDR2: KGHDR and SFDVKD. The CDR3 is made up of 12 amino acids. The V end was cut by 9 bases, the J end by 4 bases, with 8 bases between. CDR3 in amino acids: CATEKGTGELFF. As DNA, the CDR3 is TGTGCCACCGAGAAGGGCACCGGGGAGCTGTTTTTT.

This clonotype was recorded a few times. Possible read error: a much larger clone is one base away. J is TRBJ2-1 and V is TRBV28; no reliable D call. The CDR3 is made up of 12 amino acids. The germline CDR1 and CDR2 sequences are MDHEN and SYDVKM. The germline V and J ends were trimmed by 2 bases and 6 bases, with 5 bases remaining between them. CDR3 protein: CASSLRVNEQFF. CDR3 nucleotide sequence: TGTGCCAGCAGTTTAAGGGTCAATGAGCAGTTCTTC.